This entry concerns a single TCR beta chain. This specimen comes from a study of blood T cell repertoires in COVID-19. Assay: immunoSEQ multiplex PCR; the TCRdb copy retains only in-frame clones and omits some. The sample has tens of thousands of clones, 70% to 90% seen once. Material for sequencing was peripheral blood. This TCR derives from a woman in her seventies in a cohort sampled during active COVID-19.

The CDR3 nucleotides are TGCGCCAGCAGCCCCGACAGCAAGAGCACAGATACGCAGTATTTT. Translated, it gives CASSPDSKSTDTQYF. The chain couples TRBV5-1 to TRBJ2-3, with D perhaps TRBD1 (5 bases). CDR1 SGHRS and CDR2 YFSETQ come from the germline V gene. The CDR3 has 15 residues. The V end lost 4 bases, the J end lost 0 bases, and 12 bases lay between the germline ends.